Sequencing of this T cell receptor beta chain was carried out in a study of identical twins. Study-level findings and limits: Twin sharing of out-of-frame TCR alpha was underestimated by models in monozygotic pairs. Carriage of fewer insertions was seen in abundant cord blood beta clonotypes, whereas memory repertoires showed none.

A word on this clonotype: Its antigen is not identified.

Every sampled donor was Caucasian and healthy. This CDR3 has 15 residues. CDR1 is ENHRY, CDR2 SYGVKD, per germline. The junction had 7 bases not matched to a gene; V was cut back by 6 bases and J by 0 bases. Unique molecular identifiers were in the cDNA, with template-switch universal primer binding. MiXCR, run by TCRdb on the 5' RACE reads, gives a single entry per CDR3 protein. In the table there are 1.5 million or so distinct CDR3 sequences, around 33% of which are singletons. Sample: cord blood. The chain couples TRBV10-3 to TRBJ2-7; 8 bases fit TRBD2. This sequence was found in a newborn girl in good health. CDR3: CAISSLAGSSYEQYF. The CDR3 DNA sequence: TGTGCCATCAGCAGTCTAGCGGGTAGCTCCTACGAGCAGTACTTC.